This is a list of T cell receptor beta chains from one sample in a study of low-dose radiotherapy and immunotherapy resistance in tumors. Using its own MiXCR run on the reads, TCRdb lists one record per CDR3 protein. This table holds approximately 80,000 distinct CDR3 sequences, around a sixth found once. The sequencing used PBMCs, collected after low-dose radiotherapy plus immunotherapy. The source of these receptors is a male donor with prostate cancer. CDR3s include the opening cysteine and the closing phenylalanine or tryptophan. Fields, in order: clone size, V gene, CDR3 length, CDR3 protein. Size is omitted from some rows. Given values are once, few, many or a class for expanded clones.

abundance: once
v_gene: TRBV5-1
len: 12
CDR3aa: CASSLKLNEQYF

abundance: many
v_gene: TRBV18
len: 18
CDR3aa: CASSPNPVLQRSEETQYF

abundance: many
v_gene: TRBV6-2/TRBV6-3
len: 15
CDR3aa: CASTQGGLANNEQFF

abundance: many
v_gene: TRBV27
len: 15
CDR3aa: CASSLTAGRLDTQYF

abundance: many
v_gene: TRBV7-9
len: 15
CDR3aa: CASSLAVLKRDEQFF

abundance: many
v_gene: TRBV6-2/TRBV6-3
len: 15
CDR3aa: CASSYSMDSPYEQYF

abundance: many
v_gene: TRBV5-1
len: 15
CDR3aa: CASSIGPLGLGEQYF

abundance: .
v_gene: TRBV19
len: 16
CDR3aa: CASNDRGRLGANVLTF

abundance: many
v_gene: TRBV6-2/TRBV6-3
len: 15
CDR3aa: CASRLGLTFSYEQYF

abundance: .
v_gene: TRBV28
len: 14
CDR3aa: CASITGTRGYGYTF

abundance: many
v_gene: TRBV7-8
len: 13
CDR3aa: CASGQFGTGELFF

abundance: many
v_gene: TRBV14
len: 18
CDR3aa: CASSPKLPDRGLNYGYTF

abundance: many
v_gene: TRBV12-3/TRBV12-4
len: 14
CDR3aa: CASTRGQANTEAFF

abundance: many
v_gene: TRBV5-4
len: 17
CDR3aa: CASSFMGRLAGVETQYF

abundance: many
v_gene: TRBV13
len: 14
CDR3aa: CASSLLFGGEKLFF

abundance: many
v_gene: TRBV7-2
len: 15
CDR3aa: CASSLGREGLYEQYF

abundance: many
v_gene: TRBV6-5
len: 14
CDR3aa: CASSPLSGRSGYTF

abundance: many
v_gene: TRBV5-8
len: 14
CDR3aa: CASSLGTGRYGYTF

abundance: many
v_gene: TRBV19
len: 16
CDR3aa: CASTPSLGFSNQPQHF

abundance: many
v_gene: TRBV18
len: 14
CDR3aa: CASSPSSGNYEQYF

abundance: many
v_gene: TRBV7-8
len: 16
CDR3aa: CASSLRAGADNQPQHF

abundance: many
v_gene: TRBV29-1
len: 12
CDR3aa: CSVDGFAGEQYF

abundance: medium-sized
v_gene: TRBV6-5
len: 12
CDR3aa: CASRPARGTQYF

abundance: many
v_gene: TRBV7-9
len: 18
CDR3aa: CASSPQTGRKGSTDTQYF

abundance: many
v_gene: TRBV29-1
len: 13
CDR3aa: CSVGQGNGYGYTF

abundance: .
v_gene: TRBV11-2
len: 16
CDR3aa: CASSLAGPHFNSPLHF

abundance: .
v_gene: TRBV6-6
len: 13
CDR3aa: CASSYSNTDTQYF

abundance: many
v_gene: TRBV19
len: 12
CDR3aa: CASRGGFYEQYF

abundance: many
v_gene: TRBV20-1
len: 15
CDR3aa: CSARPPAVGVGEQYF

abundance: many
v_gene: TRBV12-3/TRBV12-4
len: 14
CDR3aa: CASRSSGAGNTIYF

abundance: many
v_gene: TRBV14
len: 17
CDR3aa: CASSQFGGSSPYNEQFF

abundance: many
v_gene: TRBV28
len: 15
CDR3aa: CASSASGAGANVLTF

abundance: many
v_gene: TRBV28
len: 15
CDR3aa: CASSGGGGGNQPQHF

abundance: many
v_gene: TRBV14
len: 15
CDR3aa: CASSQGRTGGYGYTF

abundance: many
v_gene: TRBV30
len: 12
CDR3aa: CAWSRDRVGYTF

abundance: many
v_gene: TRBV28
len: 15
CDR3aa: CASNTGTHNTGELFF

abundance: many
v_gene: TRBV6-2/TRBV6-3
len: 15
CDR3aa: CASSPAGGNNYGYTF

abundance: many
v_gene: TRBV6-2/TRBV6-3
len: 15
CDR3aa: CASSYNFRGQQPQHF

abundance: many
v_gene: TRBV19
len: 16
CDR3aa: CASSRTGTILYNEQFF

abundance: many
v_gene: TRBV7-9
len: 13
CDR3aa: CASSRDRGREQYF

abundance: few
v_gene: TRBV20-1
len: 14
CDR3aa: CSALDSGINYGYTF

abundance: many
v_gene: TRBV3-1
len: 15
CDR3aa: CASSSYGGNTDTQYF

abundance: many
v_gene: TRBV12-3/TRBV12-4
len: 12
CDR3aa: CASSDGPETQYF

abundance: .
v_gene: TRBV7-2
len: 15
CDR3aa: CASSLAGAGTDTQYF

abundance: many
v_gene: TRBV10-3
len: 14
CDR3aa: CATCFAGDTGELFF

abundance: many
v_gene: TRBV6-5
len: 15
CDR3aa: CASRPRAGGNSPLHF

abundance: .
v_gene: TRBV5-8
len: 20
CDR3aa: CASSFYICSARVRLNYGYTF

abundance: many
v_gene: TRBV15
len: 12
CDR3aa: CATAQGWGTQYF

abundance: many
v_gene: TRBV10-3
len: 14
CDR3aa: CAISDSGGNQPQHF

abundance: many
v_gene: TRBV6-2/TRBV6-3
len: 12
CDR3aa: CASGDRVYEQYF

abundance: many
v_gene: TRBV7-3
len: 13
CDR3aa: CASSLLAGVEQFF

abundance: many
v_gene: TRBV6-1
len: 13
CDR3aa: CASSDEGNQPQHF

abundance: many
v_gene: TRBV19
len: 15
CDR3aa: CASSMTGLAGRKQFF